This is a list of T cell receptor beta chains from one sample in a study of cytomegalovirus exposure and HLA in healthy donors. Sequencing was performed with immunoSEQ multiplex PCR; in TCRdb, only in-frame clones are kept and a portion is missing. In the table there are around 110,000 clones, around 64% of which are singletons. Sequencing was performed on PBMCs. These receptors were taken from a man aged 25 to 45 in good health and CMV-seropositive. CDR3s include the opening cysteine and the closing phenylalanine or tryptophan. A D gene is named only where the DNA matches it firmly. Rows may omit the clone size; those that give it use once, few, many or a size class.

J gene | V gene | D gene | CDR3 length | clone size | CDR3 protein | CDR3 DNA
TRBJ2-2 | TRBV18 | TRBD1 | 16 | . | CASSQPDRGLTGELFF | TGTGCCAGCTCACAACCCGACAGGGGGCTGACCGGGGAGCTGTTTTTT
TRBJ2-5 | TRBV5-6 | . | 14 | . | CASSLGSGIETQYF | TGTGCCAGCAGCTTGGGATCAGGGATTGAGACCCAGTACTTC
TRBJ1-6 | TRBV6-4 | TRBD1 | 14 | once | CASSEGTGGAPLHF | TGTGCCAGCAGTGAAGGGACAGGGGGCGCCCCCCTCCACTTT
TRBJ1-4 | TRBV19 | TRBD1 | 15 | once | CASSISGTGGEKLFF | TGTGCCAGTAGTATCTCCGGGACAGGGGGTGAAAAACTGTTTTTT
TRBJ1-2 | TRBV7-2 | . | 13 | . | CASSPGQFYGYTF | TGTGCCAGCAGCCCAGGACAGTTCTATGGCTACACCTTC
TRBJ2-5 | TRBV11-2 | TRBD1 | 12 | . | CASSAGTGGSDF | TGTGCCAGCAGCGCCGGGACAGGGGGGTCTGACTTC
TRBJ1-3 | TRBV28 | . | 17 | few | CASSLSIHSGEGNTIYF | TGTGCCAGCAGTTTATCTATTCATTCAGGGGAGGGAAACACCATATATTTT
TRBJ2-1 | TRBV29-1 | . | 15 | . | CSVEDRGAPSDEQFF | TGCAGCGTTGAAGACAGGGGGGCCCCCAGCGATGAGCAGTTCTTC
TRBJ2-2 | TRBV5-1 | TRBD1 | 16 | . | CASSLAGTGGAGELFF | TGCGCCAGCAGCTTGGCTGGGACAGGGGGGGCCGGGGAGCTGTTTTTT
TRBJ1-2 | TRBV6-1 | . | 13 | . | CASSEGEPYGYTF | TGTGCCAGCAGTGAAGGCGAACCCTATGGCTACACCTTC
TRBJ2-5 | TRBV7-3 | TRBD2 | 16 | few | CASSLLSGGFQETQYF | TGTGCCAGCAGCTTACTGAGCGGGGGCTTCCAAGAGACCCAGTACTTC
TRBJ1-1 | TRBV6-5 | . | 14 | once | CASSLRGGRTEAFF | TGTGCCAGCAGTTTACGGGGAGGGAGGACTGAAGCTTTCTTT
TRBJ1-6 | TRBV5-1 | . | 14 | . | CASSPEVRNSPLHF | TGCGCCAGCAGCCCCGAGGTCCGTAATTCACCCCTCCACTTT
TRBJ2-1 | TRBV19 | TRBD1 | 15 | . | CASTRQGGTYNEQFF | TGTGCCAGTACCAGACAGGGGGGGACCTACAATGAGCAGTTCTTC
TRBJ1-5 | TRBV28 | . | 14 | once | CASNRNRVHQPQHF | TGTGCCAGCAACCGGAACAGGGTCCATCAGCCCCAGCATTTT
TRBJ2-3 | TRBV9 | . | 16 | . | CASSHDLGHSTDTQYF | TGTGCCAGCAGCCATGACCTAGGCCATAGCACAGATACGCAGTATTTT
TRBJ1-4 | TRBV18 | . | 14 | . | CASSPRGADEKLFF | TGTGCCAGCTCACCCAGGGGCGCGGACGAAAAACTGTTTTTT
TRBJ1-5 | TRBV5-6 | TRBD1 | 17 | . | CASSSRTSGTVNQPQHF | TGTGCCAGCAGCTCGCGAACCTCCGGGACAGTTAATCAGCCCCAGCATTTT
TRBJ2-4 | TRBV5-6 | . | 12 | . | CASSLGVNIQYF | TGTGCCAGCAGCTTGGGCGTAAACATTCAGTACTTC
TRBJ1-1 | TRBV5-6 | . | 13 | . | CASSPTWTAEAFF | TGTGCCAGCAGCCCTACCTGGACAGCTGAAGCTTTCTTT
TRBJ2-4 | TRBV9 | . | 15 | . | CASSVSGVPGNIQYF | TGTGCCAGCAGCGTTTCCGGGGTCCCGGGTAACATTCAGTACTTC
TRBJ2-7 | TRBV12-5 | TRBD1 | 14 | few | CASPPPGQGYEQYF | TGTGCCTCCCCTCCCCCGGGACAGGGCTACGAGCAGTACTTC
TRBJ2-4 | TRBV6-5 | TRBD1 | 16 | . | CASSYAPGQGINIQYF | TGTGCCAGCAGTTACGCACCGGGACAGGGGATAAACATTCAGTACTTC
TRBJ2-7 | TRBV14 | TRBD1 | 17 | . | CASSPGQGGTTRDEQYF | TGTGCCAGCAGCCCAGGACAGGGGGGAACAACTCGGGACGAGCAGTACTTC
TRBJ1-4 | TRBV5-1 | . | 14 | . | CASSPDGSSEKLFF | TGCGCCAGCAGCCCCGACGGAAGTAGCGAAAAACTGTTTTTT
TRBJ2-5 | TRBV5-1 | . | 16 | . | CASSLEGDMGAETQYF | TGCGCCAGCAGCTTGGAGGGGGACATGGGGGCGGAGACCCAGTACTTC
TRBJ1-2 | TRBV27 | TRBD1 | 15 | . | CASSRAEGADYGYTF | TGTGCCAGCAGTCGGGCAGAGGGGGCAGACTATGGCTACACCTTC
TRBJ2-1 | TRBV6-6 | . | 13 | few | CASFGGTPDEQFF | TGTGCCAGTTTTGGCGGGACGCCGGATGAGCAGTTCTTC
TRBJ2-5 | TRBV30 | TRBD2 | 16 | . | CAWRRGLAGGQETQYF | TGTGCCTGGAGGAGGGGACTAGCGGGAGGACAAGAGACCCAGTACTTC
TRBJ2-3 | TRBV28 | . | 13 | once | CASSFLGTDTQYF | TGTGCCAGCAGTTTCCTCGGGACAGATACGCAGTATTTT
TRBJ2-1 | TRBV4-3 | . | 16 | . | CASSQDLLGGRGEQFF | TGCGCCAGCAGCCAAGATCTGCTGGGGGGGCGGGGTGAGCAGTTCTTC
TRBJ1-2 | TRBV2 | . | 17 | once | CASSPIGVGGLRYGYTF | TGTGCCAGCAGCCCCATTGGGGTTGGGGGGTTGAGGTATGGCTACACCTTC
TRBJ1-4 | TRBV2 | . | 14 | . | CASSVGISGEKLFF | TGTGCCAGCAGTGTAGGCATTTCGGGTGAAAAACTGTTTTTT
TRBJ1-5 | TRBV5-6 | . | 13 | once | CASSLQGNQPQHF | TGTGCCAGCAGCTTGCAGGGCAATCAGCCCCAGCATTTT
TRBJ2-5 | TRBV7-8 | . | 14 | . | CASSHGGSSETQYF | TGTGCCAGCAGCCACGGAGGGTCGAGTGAGACCCAGTACTTC
TRBJ1-3 | TRBV29-1 | . | 14 | . | CSVESGFSGNTIYF | TGCAGCGTTGAATCGGGATTCTCTGGAAACACCATATATTTT
TRBJ2-6 | TRBV5-1 | . | 18 | . | CASSPWTVVSSGANVLTF | TGCGCCAGCAGCCCGTGGACAGTAGTCAGCTCTGGGGCCAACGTCCTGACTTTC
TRBJ1-2 | TRBV30 | . | 14 | few | CAWSDEGADDGYTF | TGTGCCTGGAGTGATGAAGGGGCCGACGATGGCTACACCTTC
TRBJ1-1 | TRBV27 | TRBD1 | 13 | once | CAAQTGGGTEAFF | TGTGCCGCTCAGACAGGGGGCGGAACTGAAGCTTTCTTT
TRBJ2-1 | TRBV5-1 | TRBD2 | 15 | few | CASSDAGGRYNEQFF | TGCGCCAGCAGCGACGCGGGGGGGCGCTACAATGAGCAGTTCTTC
TRBJ1-6 | TRBV5-6 | . | 16 | . | CASSLAQGSYNSPLHF | TGTGCCAGCAGCTTGGCGCAGGGCTCCTATAATTCACCCCTCCACTTT
TRBJ2-7 | TRBV27 | TRBD1 | 15 | . | CASSLSGTGGFEQYF | TGTGCCAGCAGTTTAAGTGGGACAGGGGGCTTCGAGCAGTACTTC
TRBJ2-7 | TRBV30 | . | 15 | once | CAWSTSRLLSYEQYF | TGTGCCTGGAGTACGTCCAGACTACTCTCCTACGAGCAGTACTTC
TRBJ1-2 | TRBV5-1 | . | 14 | . | CASSLDRRVGGYTF | TGCGCCAGCAGCTTGGACCGCAGGGTAGGGGGCTACACCTTC
TRBJ2-2 | TRBV9 | . | 16 | few | CASSVGTTGYTGELFF | TGTGCCAGCAGCGTAGGGACAACAGGATACACCGGGGAGCTGTTTTTT
TRBJ2-1 | TRBV10-3 | TRBD2 | 15 | . | CAISEIAGGNGEQFF | TGTGCCATCAGTGAGATAGCGGGAGGGAATGGTGAGCAGTTCTTC
TRBJ1-5 | TRBV27 | TRBD1 | 15 | few | CASSIGQGVYQPQHF | TGTGCCAGCAGCATCGGACAGGGGGTTTATCAGCCCCAGCATTTT
TRBJ1-5 | TRBV28 | . | 13 | . | CASSFISNQPQHF | TGTGCCAGCAGTTTTATTAGCAATCAGCCCCAGCATTTT
TRBJ2-7 | TRBV9 | . | 13 | few | CASSATGGGEQYF | TGTGCCAGCAGCGCTACAGGGGGGGGCGAGCAGTACTTC
TRBJ1-3 | TRBV2 | . | 15 | few | CASTLDSARGNTIYF | TGTGCCAGCACCCTGGACAGTGCAAGGGGAAACACCATATATTTT
TRBJ2-1 | TRBV2 | . | 15 | . | CASSLLLTGPNEQFF | TGTGCCAGCAGTCTATTATTGACAGGCCCCAATGAGCAGTTCTTC
TRBJ1-4 | TRBV7-9 | TRBD1 | 14 | . | CASSLGTGNEKLFF | TGTGCCAGCAGCCTAGGGACAGGGAATGAAAAACTGTTTTTT
TRBJ2-7 | TRBV4-1 | . | 17 | few | CASSQDDLQALSYEQYF | TGCGCCAGCAGCCAAGATGACCTGCAGGCGCTCTCCTACGAGCAGTACTTC
TRBJ1-1 | TRBV27 | TRBD1 | 18 | . | CASRYSWGQGTGGPEAFF | TGTGCCAGCAGATATTCATGGGGACAGGGCACGGGTGGTCCTGAAGCTTTCTTT
TRBJ1-1 | TRBV7-6 | . | 16 | . | CASSLNTGSLNTEAFF | TGTGCCAGCAGTCTCAACACGGGATCCCTGAACACTGAAGCTTTCTTT